This T cell receptor (beta chain) comes out of a study of T cells after yellow fever vaccination. After removal of 8 bases from V and 1 base from J, the junction contained 6 bases not matched to a gene. The CDR3 extends over 14 amino acids. CDR1 and CDR2 (germline): MNHEY, SVGAGI. In making TCR cDNA, 5'RACE template switching added a universal primer site and UMIs to it. Each CDR3 protein is one row after TCRdb ran MiXCR on the 5' RACE reads. Among a few hundred thousand distinct CDR3 sequences listed, approximately 10% were seen once. This clonotype has ten or more counts. Specimen: CD4+ T cells sorted from PBMCs, collected 5 days after the yellow fever booster vaccination. The TCR sequence derives from a man younger than 30 who received the YFV17D yellow fever vaccine. This chain uses TRBV6-5 with TRBJ2-3, with 7 bases matching TRBD2. CDR3 amino acids: CASSRRERTDTQYF. The CDR3 DNA reads as TGTGCCAGCTCCCGGCGGGAGCGCACAGATACGCAGTATTTT.